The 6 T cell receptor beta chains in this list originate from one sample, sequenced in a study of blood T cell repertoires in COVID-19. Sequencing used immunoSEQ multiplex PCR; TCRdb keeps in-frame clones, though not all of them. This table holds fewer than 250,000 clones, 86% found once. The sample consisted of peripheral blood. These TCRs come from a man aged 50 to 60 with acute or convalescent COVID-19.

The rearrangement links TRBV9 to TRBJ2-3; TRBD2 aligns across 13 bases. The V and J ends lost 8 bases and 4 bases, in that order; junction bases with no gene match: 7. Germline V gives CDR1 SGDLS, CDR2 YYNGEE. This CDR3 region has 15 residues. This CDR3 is CASGTSGVSADTQYF. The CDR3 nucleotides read TGTGCCAGTGGGACTAGCGGGGTGTCTGCAGATACGCAGTATTTT.

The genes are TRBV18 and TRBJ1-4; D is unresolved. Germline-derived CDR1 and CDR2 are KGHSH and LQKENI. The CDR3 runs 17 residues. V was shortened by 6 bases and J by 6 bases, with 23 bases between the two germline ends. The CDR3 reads CASSKSTFSGGDEKLFF. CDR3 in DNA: TGTGCCAGCTCGAAAAGCACCTTCAGCGGTGGTGATGAAAAACTGTTTTTT.

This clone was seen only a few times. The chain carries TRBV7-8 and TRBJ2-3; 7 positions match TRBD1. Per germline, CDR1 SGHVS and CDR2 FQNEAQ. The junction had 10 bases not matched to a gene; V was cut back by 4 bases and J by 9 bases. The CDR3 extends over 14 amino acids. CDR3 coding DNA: TGTGCCAGCAGCTCCTTCTTCGACAGGGCCACGCAGTATTTT. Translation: CASSSFFDRATQYF. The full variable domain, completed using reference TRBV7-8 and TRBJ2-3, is GAGVSQSPRYKVAKRGQDVALRCDPISGHVSLFWYQQALGQGPEFLTYFQNEAQLDKSGLPSDRFFAERPEGSVSTLKIQRTQQEDSAVYLCASSSFFDRATQYFGPGTRLTVL.

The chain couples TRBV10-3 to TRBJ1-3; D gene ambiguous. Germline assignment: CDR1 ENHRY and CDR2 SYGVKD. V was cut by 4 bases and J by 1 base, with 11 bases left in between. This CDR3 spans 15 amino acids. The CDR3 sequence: CAISAEGLSGNTIYF. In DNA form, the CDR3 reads TGTGCCATCAGTGCGGAGGGTCTTTCTGGAAACACCATATATTTT.

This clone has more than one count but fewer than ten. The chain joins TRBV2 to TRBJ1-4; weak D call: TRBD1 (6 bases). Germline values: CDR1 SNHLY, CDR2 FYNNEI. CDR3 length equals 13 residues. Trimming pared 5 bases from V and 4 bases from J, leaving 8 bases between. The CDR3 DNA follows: TGTGCCAGCAGTCCGGACAGTAATGAAAAACTGTTTTTT. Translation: CASSPDSNEKLFF.

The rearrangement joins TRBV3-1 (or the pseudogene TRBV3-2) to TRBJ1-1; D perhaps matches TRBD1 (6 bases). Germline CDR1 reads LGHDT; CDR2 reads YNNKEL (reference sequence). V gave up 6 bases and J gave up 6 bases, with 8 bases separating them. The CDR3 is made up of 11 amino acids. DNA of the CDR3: TGTGCCAGCAGGGGGGCCGCTGAAGCTTTCTTT. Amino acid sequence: CASRGAAEAFF.